A selection of T cell receptor beta chains follows, all from one sample in a study of Graves' ophthalmopathy and Graves' hyperthyroidism. In TCRdb, the multiplex PCR reads were re-called with MiXCR into one record per CDR3 protein. The sample yields hundreds of thousands of distinct CDR3 sequences, more than 40% seen once. Sequencing input: peripheral blood. All receptors come from an adult man with Graves' ophthalmopathy. CDR3s include the opening cysteine and the closing phenylalanine or tryptophan. D genes are given only for firm matches. Not every row has a clone size; where given, it reads once, few, many or a size class.

14	TRBV7-8	many	NA	TRBJ1-5	TGTGCCAGCAGCTTAGGTACAGCTAATCAGCCCCAGCATTTT	CASSLGTANQPQHF
16	TRBV19	once	NA	TRBJ1-6	TGTGCCAGTAGTATCGCCGGGACACTCTATAATTCACCCCTCCACTTT	CASSIAGTLYNSPLHF
14	TRBV19	many	TRBD1	TRBJ1-1	TGTGCCAGTAGTAGGGACAGTGCCTACACTGAAGCTTTCTTT	CASSRDSAYTEAFF
13	TRBV4-1	NA	NA	TRBJ1-5	TGCGCCAGCAGCCAGACCCACTATCAGCCCCAGCATTTT	CASSQTHYQPQHF
12	TRBV5-8	few	NA	TRBJ2-7	TGTGCCAGCAGCGGGAGTGGCGTCGAGCAGTACTTC	CASSGSGVEQYF
15	TRBV6-6	few	NA	TRBJ1-1	TGTGCCAGCAAAAAACAGGGCGTGGAGTCTTCTGAAGCTTTCTTT	CASKKQGVESSEAFF
14	TRBV25-1	once	TRBD2	TRBJ2-7	TGTGCCAGCAGTTACTGGGGGAGGGCCTACGAGCAGTACTTC	CASSYWGRAYEQYF
12	TRBV12-3/TRBV12-4	few	NA	TRBJ2-7	TGTGCCAGCAGTTTAGCTACGAGGGAGCAGTACTTC	CASSLATREQYF
15	TRBV7-9	NA	NA	TRBJ2-7	TGTGCCAGCAGTAAGGGTTCGGGATTTACCAACGAGCAGTACTTC	CASSKGSGFTNEQYF
16	TRBV6-6	NA	TRBD1	TRBJ2-6	TGTGCCAGCAGTACATCCACAGGGGTCGGGGCCAACGTCCTGACTTTC	CASSTSTGVGANVLTF
14	TRBV5-6	NA	NA	TRBJ1-1	TGTGCCAGCAGCTTGTGGGGGCGCGGCACTGAAGCTTTCTTT	CASSLWGRGTEAFF
14	TRBV20-1	many	TRBD1	TRBJ1-2	TGCAGTGCTAGAGGGACAGGCATGGGCTATGGCTACACCTTC	CSARGTGMGYGYTF
14	TRBV20-1	NA	TRBD2	TRBJ2-1	TGCAGTGTCAGGACTAGCGGGGACTACAATGAGCAGTTCTTC	CSVRTSGDYNEQFF
15	TRBV7-9	NA	NA	TRBJ1-1	TGTGCCAGCAGCGACGGACGGGAGATGAACACTGAAGCTTTCTTT	CASSDGREMNTEAFF
13	TRBV25-1	many	NA	TRBJ2-7	TGTGCCAGCAGTGTGGCCGGGACCTACGAGCAGTACTTC	CASSVAGTYEQYF
13	TRBV10-3	few	NA	TRBJ1-5	TGTGCCAGCAGTTACCCCGGGGGGCAGCCCCAGCATTTT	CASSYPGGQPQHF
11	TRBV20-1	many	NA	TRBJ2-5	TGCAGTGCAAACAAGGTGGAGACCCAGTACTTC	CSANKVETQYF
17	TRBV12-3/TRBV12-4	NA	TRBD1	TRBJ1-2	TGTGCCAGCAGTTCGAGGACAGGGAGAGATCTTGGAGATGGCTACACCTTC	CASSSRTGRDLGDGYTF
16	TRBV7-9	NA	NA	TRBJ2-2	TGTGCCAGCAGCCTAGCCTGGGGCCCAAGGTCCGGGGAGCTGTTTTTT	CASSLAWGPRSGELFF
15	TRBV9	NA	TRBD1	TRBJ1-6	TGTGCCAGCAGCGTGGGACAGGGGGAAAATTCACCCCTCCACTTT	CASSVGQGENSPLHF